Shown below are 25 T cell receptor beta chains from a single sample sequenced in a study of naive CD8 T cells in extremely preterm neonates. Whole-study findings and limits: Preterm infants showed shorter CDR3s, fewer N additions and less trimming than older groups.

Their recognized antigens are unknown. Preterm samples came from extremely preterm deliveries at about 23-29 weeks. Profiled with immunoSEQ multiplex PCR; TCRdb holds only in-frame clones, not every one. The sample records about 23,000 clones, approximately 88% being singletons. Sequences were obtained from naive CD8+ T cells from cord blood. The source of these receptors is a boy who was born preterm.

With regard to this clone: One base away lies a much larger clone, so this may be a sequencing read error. This CDR3 reads CASSWTGGYEQYF. The CDR3 DNA is TGTGCCAGCAGTTGGACAGGGGGCTACGAGCAGTACTTC. The chain has TRBV6-6 and TRBJ2-7, with 10 bases lining up with TRBD1. CDR3 length equals 13 residues. V was pared by 4 bases and J by 3 bases, with 0 bases of the junction left unmatched. The germline V gene has CDR1 MNHNY and CDR2 SVGAGI (reference sequence).

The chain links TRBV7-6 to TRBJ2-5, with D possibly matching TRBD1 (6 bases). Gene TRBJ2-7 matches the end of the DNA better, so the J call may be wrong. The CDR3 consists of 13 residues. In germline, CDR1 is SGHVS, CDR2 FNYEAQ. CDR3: CASSLGDTYEQYF. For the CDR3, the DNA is TGTGCCAGCAGCTTAGGGGACACCTACGAGCAGTACTTC.

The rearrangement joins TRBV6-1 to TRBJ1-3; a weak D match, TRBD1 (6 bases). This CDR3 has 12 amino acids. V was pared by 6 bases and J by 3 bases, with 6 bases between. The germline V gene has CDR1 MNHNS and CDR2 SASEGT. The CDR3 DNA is TGTGCCAGCAGACAGGGTGGAAACACCATATATTTT. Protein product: CASRQGGNTIYF.

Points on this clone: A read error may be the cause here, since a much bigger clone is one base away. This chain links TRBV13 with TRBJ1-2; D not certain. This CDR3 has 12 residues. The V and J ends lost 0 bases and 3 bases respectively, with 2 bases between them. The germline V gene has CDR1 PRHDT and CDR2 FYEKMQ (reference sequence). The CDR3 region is CASSLGDYGYTF. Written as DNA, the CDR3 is TGTGCCAGCAGCTTAGGGGACTATGGCTACACCTTC.

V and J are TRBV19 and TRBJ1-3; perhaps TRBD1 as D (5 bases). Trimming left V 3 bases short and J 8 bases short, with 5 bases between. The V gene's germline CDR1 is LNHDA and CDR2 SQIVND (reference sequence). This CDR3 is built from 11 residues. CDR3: CASSMGDTIYF. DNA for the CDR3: TGTGCCAGTAGTATGGGGGACACCATATATTTT.

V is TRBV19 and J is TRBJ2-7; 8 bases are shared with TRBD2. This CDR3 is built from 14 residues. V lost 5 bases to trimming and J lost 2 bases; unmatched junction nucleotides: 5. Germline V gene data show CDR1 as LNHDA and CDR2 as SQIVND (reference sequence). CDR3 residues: CASSPGLGAYEQYF. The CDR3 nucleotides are TGTGCCAGTAGTCCGGGACTAGGTGCCTACGAGCAGTACTTC.

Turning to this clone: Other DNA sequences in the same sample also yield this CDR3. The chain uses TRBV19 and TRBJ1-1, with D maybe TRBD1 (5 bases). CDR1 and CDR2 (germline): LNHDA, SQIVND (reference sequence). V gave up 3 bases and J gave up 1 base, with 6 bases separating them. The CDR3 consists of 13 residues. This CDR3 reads CASSIGQNTEAFF. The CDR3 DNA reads TGTGCCAGTAGTATTGGACAGAACACTGAAGCTTTCTTT.

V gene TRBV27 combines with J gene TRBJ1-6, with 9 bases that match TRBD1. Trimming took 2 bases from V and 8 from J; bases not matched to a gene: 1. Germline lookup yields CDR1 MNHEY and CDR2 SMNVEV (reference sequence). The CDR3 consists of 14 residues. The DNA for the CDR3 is TGTGCCAGCAGTTTAGGACAGGGGTATTCACCCCTCCACTTT. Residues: CASSLGQGYSPLHF.

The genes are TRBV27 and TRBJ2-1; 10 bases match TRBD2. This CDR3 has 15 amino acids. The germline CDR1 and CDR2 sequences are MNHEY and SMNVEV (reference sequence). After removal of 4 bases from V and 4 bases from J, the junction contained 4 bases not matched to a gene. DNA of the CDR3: TGTGCCAGCAGTTCAGCGGGGGGGCCTTACAATGAGCAGTTCTTC. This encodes CASSSAGGPYNEQFF.

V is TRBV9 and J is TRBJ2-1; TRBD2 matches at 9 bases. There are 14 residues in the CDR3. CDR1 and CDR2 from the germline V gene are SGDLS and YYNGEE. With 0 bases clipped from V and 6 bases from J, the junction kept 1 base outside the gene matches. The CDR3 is CASSVGGGANEQFF. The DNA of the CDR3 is TGTGCCAGCAGCGTAGGCGGGGGGGCCAATGAGCAGTTCTTC.

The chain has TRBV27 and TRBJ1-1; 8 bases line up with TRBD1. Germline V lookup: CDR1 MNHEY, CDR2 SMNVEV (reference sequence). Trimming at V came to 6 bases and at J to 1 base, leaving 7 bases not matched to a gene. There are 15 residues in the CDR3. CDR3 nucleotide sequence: TGTGCCAGCAGAGGCCTTCAGGGGGCGAACACTGAAGCTTTCTTT. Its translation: CASRGLQGANTEAFF.

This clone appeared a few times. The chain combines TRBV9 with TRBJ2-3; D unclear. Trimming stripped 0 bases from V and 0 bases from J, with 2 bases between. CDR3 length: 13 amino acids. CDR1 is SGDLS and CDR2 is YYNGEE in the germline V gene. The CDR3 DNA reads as TGTGCCAGCAGCGTAGCTAGCACAGATACGCAGTATTTT. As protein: CASSVASTDTQYF.

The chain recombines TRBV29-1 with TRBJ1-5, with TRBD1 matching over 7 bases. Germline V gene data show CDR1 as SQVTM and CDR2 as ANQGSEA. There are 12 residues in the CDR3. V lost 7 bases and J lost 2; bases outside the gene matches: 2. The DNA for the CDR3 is TGCAGCGCCGGACAGGGCAATCAGCCCCAGCATTTT. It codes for CSAGQGNQPQHF.

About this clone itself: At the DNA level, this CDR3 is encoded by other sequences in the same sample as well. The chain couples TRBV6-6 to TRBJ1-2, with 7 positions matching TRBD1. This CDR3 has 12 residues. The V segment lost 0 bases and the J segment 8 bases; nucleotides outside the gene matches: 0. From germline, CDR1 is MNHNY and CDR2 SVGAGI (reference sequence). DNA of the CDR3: TGTGCCAGCAGTTACTCAGGGGGCGGCTACACCTTC. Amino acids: CASSYSGGGYTF.

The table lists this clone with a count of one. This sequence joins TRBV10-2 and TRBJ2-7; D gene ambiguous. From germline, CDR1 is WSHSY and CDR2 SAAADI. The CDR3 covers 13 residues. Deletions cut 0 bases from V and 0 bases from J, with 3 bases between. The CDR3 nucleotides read TGCGCCAGCAGTGAGTCCAGCTCCTACGAGCAGTACTTC. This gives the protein CASSESSSYEQYF.

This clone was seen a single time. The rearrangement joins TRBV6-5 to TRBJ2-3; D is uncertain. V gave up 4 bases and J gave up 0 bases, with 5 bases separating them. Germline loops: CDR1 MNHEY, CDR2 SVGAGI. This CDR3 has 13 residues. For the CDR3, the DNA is TGTGCCAGCAGTTTGACTAGCACAGATACGCAGTATTTT. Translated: CASSLTSTDTQYF.

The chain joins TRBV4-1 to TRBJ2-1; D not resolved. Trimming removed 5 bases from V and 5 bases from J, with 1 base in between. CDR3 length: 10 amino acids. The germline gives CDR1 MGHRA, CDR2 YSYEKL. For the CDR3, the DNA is TGCGCCAGCAGCGACAATGAGCAGTTCTTC. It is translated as CASSDNEQFF.

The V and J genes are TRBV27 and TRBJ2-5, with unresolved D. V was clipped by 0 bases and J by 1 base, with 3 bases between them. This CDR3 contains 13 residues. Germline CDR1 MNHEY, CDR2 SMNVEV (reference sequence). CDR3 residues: CASSLSGQETQYF. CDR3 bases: TGTGCCAGCAGTTTATCGGGCCAAGAGACCCAGTACTTC.

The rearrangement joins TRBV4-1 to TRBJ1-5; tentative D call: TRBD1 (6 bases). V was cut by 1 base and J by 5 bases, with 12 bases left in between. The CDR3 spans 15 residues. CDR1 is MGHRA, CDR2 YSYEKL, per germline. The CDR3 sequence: CASSQGTDGYQPQHF. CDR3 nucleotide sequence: TGCGCCAGCAGCCAAGGGACAGATGGTTATCAGCCCCAGCATTTT.

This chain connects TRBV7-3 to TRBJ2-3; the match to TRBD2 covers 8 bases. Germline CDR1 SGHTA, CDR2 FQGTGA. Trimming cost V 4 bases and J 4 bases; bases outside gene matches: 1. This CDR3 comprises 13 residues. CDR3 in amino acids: CASSSGGPDTQYF. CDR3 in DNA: TGTGCCAGCAGCTCGGGGGGGCCAGATACGCAGTATTTT. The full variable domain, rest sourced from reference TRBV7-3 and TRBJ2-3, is GAGVSQTPSNKVTEKGKYVELRCDPISGHTALYWYRQSLGQGPEFLIYFQGTGAADDSGLPNDRFFAVRPEGSVSTLKIQRTERGDSAVYLCASSSGGPDTQYFGPGTRLTVL.

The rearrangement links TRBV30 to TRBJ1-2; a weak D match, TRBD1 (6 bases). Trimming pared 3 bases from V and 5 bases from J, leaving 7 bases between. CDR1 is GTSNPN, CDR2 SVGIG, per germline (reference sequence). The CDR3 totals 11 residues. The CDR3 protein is CAWRQGYGYTF. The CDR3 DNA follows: TGTGCCTGGAGGCAGGGGTATGGCTACACCTTC.

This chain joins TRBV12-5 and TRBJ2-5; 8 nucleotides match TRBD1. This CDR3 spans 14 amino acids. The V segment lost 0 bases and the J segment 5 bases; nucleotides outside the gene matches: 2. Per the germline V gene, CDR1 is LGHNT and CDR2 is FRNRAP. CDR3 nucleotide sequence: TGTGCTAGTGGTTTGGTACGACAGGGGGAGACCCAGTACTTC. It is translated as CASGLVRQGETQYF.

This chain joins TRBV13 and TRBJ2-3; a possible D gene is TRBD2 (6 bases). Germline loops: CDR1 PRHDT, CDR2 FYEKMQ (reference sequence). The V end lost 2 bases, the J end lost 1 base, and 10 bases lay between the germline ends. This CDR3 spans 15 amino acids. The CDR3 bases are TGTGCCAGCAGCTTACCGGGACTGGGCACAGATACGCAGTATTTT. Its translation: CASSLPGLGTDTQYF.

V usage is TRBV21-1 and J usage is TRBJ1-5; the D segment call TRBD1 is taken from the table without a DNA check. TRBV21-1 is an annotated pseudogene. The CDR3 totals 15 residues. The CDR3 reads CASSKGQGVDQPQHF. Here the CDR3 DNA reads TGTGCCAGCAGCAAAGGACAGGGCGTGGATCAGCCCCAGCATTTT.

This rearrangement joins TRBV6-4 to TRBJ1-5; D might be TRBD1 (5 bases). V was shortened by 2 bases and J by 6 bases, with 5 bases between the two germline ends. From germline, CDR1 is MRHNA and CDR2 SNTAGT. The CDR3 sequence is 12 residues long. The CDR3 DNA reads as TGTGCCAGCAGTGACAGGGGTCAGCCCCAGCATTTT. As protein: CASSDRGQPQHF.